Listed below are T cell receptor beta chains from one sample, sequenced in a study of T cells in Graves' hyperthyroidism and ophthalmopathy. MiXCR, run by TCRdb on the multiplex PCR reads, gives a single entry per CDR3 protein. Of over 700,000 distinct CDR3 sequences listed, more than 30% were seen once; the top ten hold 7.5% to 9.5%. Sequencing was carried out using blood. Receptors were obtained from a man younger than 35 with Graves' hyperthyroidism. The CDR3 runs from the conserved cysteine through the conserved F or W. The D gene is left open where the match is weak. Clone size is given for some rows only: seen once, a few or many times, or a class if the clone is expanded.

.	TRBV10-3	.	TRBJ1-1	TGTGCCAGCAGTTTAAGAGGGCTCCTCACTGAAGCTTTCTTT	CASSLRGLLTEAFF
.	TRBV15	.	TRBJ1-2	TGTGCCACCAGCCAGGCCAGGAACGATGGCTACACCTTC	CATSQARNDGYTF
.	TRBV20-1	few	TRBJ1-1	TGCAGTGCTAGGGGTGGTCTCCGGGGGAACACTGAAGCTTTCTTT	CSARGGLRGNTEAFF
.	TRBV7-9	.	TRBJ2-7	TGTGCCAGCAGCTTCGGGGCGTTCCCAGGCGAGCAGTACTTC	CASSFGAFPGEQYF
.	TRBV11-2	few	TRBJ2-5	TGTGCCAGCAGCTTAGTATGGGGCCCAGAGACCCAGTACTTC	CASSLVWGPETQYF
TRBD1	TRBV7-8	.	TRBJ2-7	TGTGCCAGCAGCACTCACGGGACAGGGGGCCGAGGGGAGCAGTACTTC	CASSTHGTGGRGEQYF
.	TRBV9	many	TRBJ2-5	TGTGCCAGCAGCATGGGGACTGTGCAAGAGACCCAGTACTTC	CASSMGTVQETQYF
.	TRBV10-3	many	TRBJ1-6	TGTGCCATCAGTGAGTCATTGGTAGCCCTCCACTTT	CAISESLVALHF
.	TRBV14	.	TRBJ1-6	TGTGCCAGCAGCCCTTCGGGAGGGATGAATTCACCCCTCCACTTT	CASSPSGGMNSPLHF
.	TRBV12-3/TRBV12-4	few	TRBJ1-6	TGTGCCAGCAAAACAGGTTTATATAATTCACCCCTCCACTTT	CASKTGLYNSPLHF
.	TRBV7-8	many	TRBJ2-5	TGTGCCAGCAGCTTGGCGACAGGTCTCCAAGAGACCCAGTACTTC	CASSLATGLQETQYF
.	TRBV19	.	TRBJ1-1	TGTGCCAGTAAGGGGGGTGATACTGAAGCTTTCTTT	CASKGGDTEAFF
TRBD1	TRBV7-3	.	TRBJ1-4	TGTGCCAGCAGCCCCGACAGGGTTTCGTTTGAAAAACTGTTTTTT	CASSPDRVSFEKLFF
TRBD2	TRBV5-1	.	TRBJ2-5	TGCGCCAGCAGCTTGGGGGAGACTAGCGGGGGCAAAGAGACCCAGTACTTC	CASSLGETSGGKETQYF
TRBD1	TRBV5-1	.	TRBJ1-2	TGCGCCAGCAGCCTACGACAGGGGCGCTATGGCTACACCTTC	CASSLRQGRYGYTF
TRBD1	TRBV9	many	TRBJ1-4	TGTGCCAGCAGCGTAGAGGGGACAGGGAATGAAAAACTGTTTTTT	CASSVEGTGNEKLFF
.	TRBV10-2	.	TRBJ1-2	TGCGCCAGCGCCCCCGGCCACTCGGGGATGGAAGGCTACACCTTC	CASAPGHSGMEGYTF
.	TRBV12-3/TRBV12-4	few	TRBJ2-5	TGTGCCAGCCTCGGCCTGATTGGGGAGACCCAGTACTTC	CASLGLIGETQYF
.	TRBV10-3	.	TRBJ1-6	TGTGCCATCAGTGCTAGAGAGGAGGCCAGGGCAGATTCACCCCTCCACTTT	CAISAREEARADSPLHF
.	TRBV7-6	.	TRBJ1-2	TGTGCCAGCAGCTTAGGGCAGGCAAACGGTGGCTGCACCTTC	CASSLGQANGGCTF
.	TRBV4-1	.	TRBJ2-7	TGCGCCAGCAGCCAAGATTTAGGCCTTCCCGAGCAGTACTTC	CASSQDLGLPEQYF
.	TRBV4-1	few	TRBJ2-7	TGCGCCAGCAGTTCCCCCGCGAGGGAGCAGTACTTC	CASSSPAREQYF
.	TRBV12-3/TRBV12-4	.	TRBJ1-4	TGTGCCAGCAGTCCCCGACAGGCTGGAACTGAAAAACTGTTTTTT	CASSPRQAGTEKLFF
.	TRBV2	many	TRBJ1-2	TGTGCCAGCAGTGAAGGAACATCACACTATGGCTACACCTTC	CASSEGTSHYGYTF
TRBD1	TRBV14	few	TRBJ1-5	TGTGCCAGCAGCCAAGATCTTGGACAGGGCGGTCAGCCCCAGCATTTT	CASSQDLGQGGQPQHF